This passage covers 14 T cell receptor beta chains from one sample sequenced in a study of neurological immune-mediated disorders. TCRdb fed the 5' RACE reads into MiXCR, producing one record per CDR3 protein. The sample holds 48,000 or so distinct CDR3 sequences; approximately 10% are singletons and the top ten take less than 25%. Input material: PBMCs. The receptors here all came from a woman aged 35 to 49 with HTLV-1-associated myelopathy (HAM/TSP).

The rearrangement links TRBV7-9 to TRBJ1-2; 9 bases line up with TRBD1. Germline V gives CDR1 SEHNR, CDR2 FQNEAQ (reference sequence). This CDR3 is built from 15 residues. Trimming at V came to 5 bases and at J to 7 bases, leaving 11 bases not matched to a gene. The CDR3 bases are TGTGCCAGCAGCCCGCAACAGGGGGCGTATGGTGGCTACACCTTC. Translating it yields CASSPQQGAYGGYTF.

This clonotype was observed many times. The chain joins TRBV29-1 to TRBJ2-2; D might be TRBD1 (6 bases). The CDR3 runs to 15 residues. Germline assignment: CDR1 SQVTM and CDR2 ANQGSEA. The germline V and J ends were trimmed by 5 bases and 0 bases, with 13 bases remaining between them. CDR3 protein: CSVSAPGANTGELFF. CDR3 DNA sequence: TGCAGCGTTTCCGCCCCAGGGGCGAACACCGGGGAGCTGTTTTTT.

In this sample, this clonotype turned up many times. The genes are TRBV5-1 and TRBJ2-5; the D gene is possibly TRBD1 (5 bases). The CDR3 length is 16 residues. The germline V gene encodes CDR1 SGHRS and CDR2 YFSETQ. The germline V and J ends were trimmed by 4 bases and 3 bases, with 19 bases remaining between them. The chain's CDR3 is CASSGTGQTFEETQYF. CDR3 sequence (DNA): TGCGCCAGCAGCGGCACAGGTCAAACATTCGAAGAGACCCAGTACTTC.

This clonotype showed up many times. The rearrangement joins TRBV5-4 to TRBJ1-6; the match to TRBD1 covers 9 bases. Germline V lookup: CDR1 SGHNT, CDR2 YYREEE (reference sequence). The CDR3 loop spans 15 amino acids. V lost 4 bases and J lost 8; bases outside the gene matches: 7. The CDR3 loop reads CASSRKGQGYSPLHF. CDR3 bases: TGTGCCAGCAGCCGGAAGGGACAGGGCTATTCACCCCTCCACTTT.

This clonotype was recorded at least ten times. The chain's CDR3 is CASSLDMEHYEQYF. CDR3 coding DNA: TGCGCCAGCAGCTTGGACATGGAACATTACGAGCAGTACTTC. The rearrangement links TRBV5-1 to TRBJ2-7; unclear D gene. The germline V gene encodes CDR1 SGHRS and CDR2 YFSETQ. Trimming left V 0 bases short and J 4 bases short, with 11 bases between. The CDR3 consists of 14 residues.

Notes on this clonotype: Possible read error: a much larger clone is one base away. This rearrangement joins TRBV4-2 to TRBJ2-7, with TRBD2 as a possible D gene (6 bases). This CDR3 region has 15 residues. CDR1 is LGHNA, CDR2 YNFKEQ, per germline. CDR3 sequence reads: CASSQDRESSYEHYF. As DNA, the CDR3 is TGTGCCAGCAGCCAAGACCGGGAGAGCTCCTACGAGCATTACTTC.

Of note for this clonotype: A junction boundary mismatches the germline segment, possibly from a read error. The chain links TRBV9 to TRBJ1-1; D perhaps matches TRBD1 (5 bases). CDR1 is SGDLS, CDR2 YYNGEE, per germline. The CDR3 runs 13 residues. The CDR3 reads CVSSVEGNAEAFF. CDR3 bases: TGTGTCAGCAGCGTAGAGGGGAACGCTGAAGCTTTCTTT. Looking up the rest from reference TRBV9 and TRBJ1-1 gives the full variable domain: DSGVTQTPKHLITATGQRVTLRCSPRSGDLSVYWYQQSLDQGLQFLIQYYNGEERAKGNILERFSAQQFPDLHSELNLSSLELGDSALYFCVSSVEGNAEAFFGQGTRLTVV.

This clonotype came up many times. The chain has TRBV14 and TRBJ2-7; D may be TRBD1 or TRBD2 (6 bases each). CDR1 SGHDN and CDR2 FVKESK come from the germline V gene. This CDR3 has 17 residues. The V end lost 2 bases, the J end lost 4 bases, and 21 bases lay between the germline ends. CDR3 sequence reads: CASSQRRDGRGRYEQYF. CDR3 DNA: TGTGCCAGCAGCCAAAGAAGGGACGGACGGGGGCGATACGAGCAGTACTTC. The whole variable domain, filled in from reference TRBV14 and TRBJ2-7, reads EAGVTQFPSHSVIEKGQTVTLRCDPISGHDNLYWYRRVMGKEIKFLLHFVKESKQDESGMPNNRFLAERTGGTYSTLKVQPAELEDSGVYFCASSQRRDGRGRYEQYFGPGTRLTVT.

This clonotype was picked up many times. V is TRBV5-5 and J is TRBJ2-1, with TRBD2 matching over 13 bases. CDR3 length: 18 amino acids. V shed 6 bases, J shed 4 bases, and the junction held 13 bases outside the gene matches. Germline CDR1 SGHKS, CDR2 YYEKEE (reference sequence). As DNA, the CDR3 is TGTGCCAGCACCGACGCTACTAGCGGGGGGGCTATTTACAATGAGCAGTTCTTC. Amino acid sequence: CASTDATSGGAIYNEQFF. The entire variable domain, with the rest obtained from reference TRBV5-5 and TRBJ2-1, is as follows: DAGVTQSPTHLIKTRGQQVTLRCSPISGHKSVSWYQQVLGQGPQFIFQYYEKEERGRGNFPDRFSARQFPNYSSELNVNALLLGDSALYLCASTDATSGGAIYNEQFFGPGTRLTVL.

The table lists this clonotype with many counts. J is TRBJ2-2 and V is TRBV11-2, with D perhaps matching TRBD1 (5 bases). This CDR3 is built from 15 residues. V gave up 0 bases and J gave up 6 bases, with 11 bases separating them. Germline V CDR1 and CDR2: SGHAT, FQNNGV. In DNA, the CDR3 is TGTGCCAGCAGCTTAGAGCGGACACCCCCCGGGGAGCTGTTTTTT. Its protein product is CASSLERTPPGELFF.

This clonotype showed up just a few times. One end of the junction does not line up with germline, which may come from a read error. The V gene is TRBV7-7, the J gene TRBJ2-5; D may match TRBD1 or TRBD2 (5 bases each). Germline V gives CDR1 SSHAT, CDR2 FNYEAQ (reference sequence). This CDR3 spans 13 amino acids. CDR3: CARSWGFQETQYF. The CDR3 DNA reads as TGTGCCAGAAGCTGGGGGTTCCAAGAGACCCAGTACTTC.

This clonotype was counted many times. The V call is TRBV6-2 or TRBV6-3, the J call TRBJ2-3; D not resolved. This CDR3 spans 12 amino acids. Trimming stripped 7 bases from V and 5 bases from J, with 10 bases between. CDR1 and CDR2 (germline): MNHEY, SVGEGT. The CDR3 nucleotides read TGTGCCAGCACCCGTTGGGGAGATACGCAGTATTTT. This sequence encodes CASTRWGDTQYF.

This clonotype has just a few counts. The chain recombines TRBV7-2 with TRBJ2-5; D is unclear. CDR3 length equals 15 residues. The germline CDR1 and CDR2 sequences are SGHTA and FQGNSA. Trimming cost V 5 bases and J 5 bases, with 18 bases left between them. The CDR3: CASSAFWAAGETQYF. Written as DNA, the CDR3 is TGTGCCAGCAGCGCCTTTTGGGCAGCCGGCGAGACCCAGTACTTC.

A note on this clonotype: The germline gene is not matched at one end of the junction; a read error may be the cause. V usage is TRBV5-4 and J usage is TRBJ1-1, with D unresolved. The CDR3 is 15 amino acids. Germline CDR1 is SGHNT and CDR2 is YYREEE (reference sequence). The CDR3 coding sequence is TGTGCCAGCAGCTTGTTTCTGTCTGTGAACACTGAAGGTTTCTTT. Protein product: CASSLFLSVNTEGFF.